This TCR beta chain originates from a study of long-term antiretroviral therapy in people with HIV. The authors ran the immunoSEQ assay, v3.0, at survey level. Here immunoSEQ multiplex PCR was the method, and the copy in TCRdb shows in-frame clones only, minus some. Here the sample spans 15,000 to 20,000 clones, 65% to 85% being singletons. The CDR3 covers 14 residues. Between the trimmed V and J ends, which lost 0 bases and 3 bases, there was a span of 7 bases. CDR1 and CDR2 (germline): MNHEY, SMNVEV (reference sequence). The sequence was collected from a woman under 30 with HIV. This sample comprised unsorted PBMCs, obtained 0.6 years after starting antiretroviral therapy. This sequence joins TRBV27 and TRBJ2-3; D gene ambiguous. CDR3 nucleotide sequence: TGTGCCAGCAGTTTATCGGGGTATACAGATACGCAGTATTTT. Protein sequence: CASSLSGYTDTQYF.